This section outlines one TCR beta chain sequence together with its context. The antigen is not known. The V end lost 1 base, the J end lost 2 bases, and 13 bases lay between the germline ends. The length of the CDR3 is 15 residues. Germline CDR1 reads GTSNPN; CDR2 reads SVGIG (reference sequence). This record belongs to a study of post-analysis software for immune sequencing data. Notes on the study in general: Controls had lower frequencies than patients of about 5 TRBV segments, which included TRBV5-6, TRBV5-1 and TRBV20-1. Comparison with controls showed significantly lower normalized Chao1 diversity in multiple sclerosis patients.

cDNA libraries of TCR beta carried unique molecular identifiers. TCRdb ran MiXCR on the PCR reads and lists one entry per CDR3 protein. Of about 180,000 distinct CDR3 sequences listed, approximately 30% are singletons. V is TRBV30 and J is TRBJ2-3; possibly TRBD2 for D (6 bases). The TCR sequence derives from a girl aged 5-17 years with multiple sclerosis. Sequenced input: blood. CDR3 nucleotide sequence: TGTGCCTGGAGTGGCGGGGAGGCCCTCACAGATACGCAGTATTTT. Protein product: CAWSGGEALTDTQYF.